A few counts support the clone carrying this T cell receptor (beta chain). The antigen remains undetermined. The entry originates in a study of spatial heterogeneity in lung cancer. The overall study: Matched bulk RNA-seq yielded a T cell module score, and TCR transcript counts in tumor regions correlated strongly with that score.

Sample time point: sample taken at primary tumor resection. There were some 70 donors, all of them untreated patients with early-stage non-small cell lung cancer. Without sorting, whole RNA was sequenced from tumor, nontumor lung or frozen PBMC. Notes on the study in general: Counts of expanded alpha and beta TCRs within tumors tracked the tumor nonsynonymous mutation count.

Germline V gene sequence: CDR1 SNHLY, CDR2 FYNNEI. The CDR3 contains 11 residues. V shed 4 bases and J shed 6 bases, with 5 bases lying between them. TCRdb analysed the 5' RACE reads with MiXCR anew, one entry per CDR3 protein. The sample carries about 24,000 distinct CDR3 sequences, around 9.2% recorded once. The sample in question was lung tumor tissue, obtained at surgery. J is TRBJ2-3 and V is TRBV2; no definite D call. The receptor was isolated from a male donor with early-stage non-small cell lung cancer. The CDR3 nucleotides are TGTGCCAGCAGTGTGAGGGATACGCAGTATTTT. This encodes CASSVRDTQYF.